This TCR beta chain is drawn from a study of CD8 T cells in ankylosing spondylitis. This clonotype was seen a few times. What it binds is unknown. The length of the CDR3 is 19 residues. Quantitative 5'-RACE was performed with molecular barcodes, and it yielded the TCR beta libraries. TCRdb redid the calling of the 5' RACE reads with MiXCR, one entry per CDR3 protein. The sample has around 430,000 distinct CDR3 sequences, roughly 17% seen once. Findings and caveats of the study: Reactive arthritis synovial fluid and blood previously showed some of these motif variants. Clones linked to disease, bearing a CD8+ phenotype, were relatively rare in peripheral blood. What appeared characteristic of ankylosing spondylitis blood was a TCR beta motif of seven to nine highly homologous variants. The clones that were linked to disease were reported to be significantly enriched in matched synovial fluid samples from ankylosing spondylitis patients.

The chain carries TRBV21-1 and TRBJ2-5; TRBD2, as called in the table, went unchecked against the DNA. TRBV21-1 is designated a pseudogene. The sample consisted of blood, either unsorted or a sorted T cell fraction (not recorded which). This TCR derives from a male donor with ankylosing spondylitis. The CDR3 here is CASSNGTSGAKRDMETQYF. For the CDR3, the DNA is TGTGCCAGCAGCAATGGGACTAGCGGGGCGAAAAGAGATATGGAGACCCAGTACTTC.